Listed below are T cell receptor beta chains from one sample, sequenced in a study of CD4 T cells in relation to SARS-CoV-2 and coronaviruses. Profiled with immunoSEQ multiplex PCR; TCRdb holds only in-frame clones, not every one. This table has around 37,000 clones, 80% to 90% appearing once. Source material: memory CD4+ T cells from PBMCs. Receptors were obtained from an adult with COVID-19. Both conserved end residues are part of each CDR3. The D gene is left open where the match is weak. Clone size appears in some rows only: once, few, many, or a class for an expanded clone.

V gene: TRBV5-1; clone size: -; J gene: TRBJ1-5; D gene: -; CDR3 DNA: TGCGCCAGCAGCAAGGATGGGGGAGGGTCAATCCAGCCCCAGCATTTT; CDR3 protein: CASSKDGGGSIQPQHF
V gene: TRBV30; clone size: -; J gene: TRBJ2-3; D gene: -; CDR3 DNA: TGTGCCTGGAGTCTAACGTGGGGTGATACGCAGTATTTT; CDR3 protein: CAWSLTWGDTQYF
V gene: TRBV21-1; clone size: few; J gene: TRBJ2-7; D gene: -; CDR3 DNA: TGTGCCAGCAGCAAAGCTCCTCTACTAGCGGGAGTTGTAGAGCAGTACTTC; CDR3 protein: CASSKAPLLAGVVEQYF
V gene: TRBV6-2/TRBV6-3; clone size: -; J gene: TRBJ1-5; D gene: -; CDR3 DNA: TGTGCCAGCAGTTATGTGGCTAGCGATCAGCCCCAGCATTTT; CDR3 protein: CASSYVASDQPQHF
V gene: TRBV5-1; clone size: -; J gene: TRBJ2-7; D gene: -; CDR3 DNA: TGCGCCAGCAGCCCCAACAGCCACGAGCAGTACTTC; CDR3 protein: CASSPNSHEQYF
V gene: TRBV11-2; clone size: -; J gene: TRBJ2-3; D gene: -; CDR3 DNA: TGTGCCAGCAGCTTAGTAGCAGCTAGGGGAACAGATACGCAGTATTTT; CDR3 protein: CASSLVAARGTDTQYF
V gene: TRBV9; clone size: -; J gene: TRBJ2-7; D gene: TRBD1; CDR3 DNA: TGTGCCAGCAGCGTAGATGGGGACAGGGGGGACTACGAGCAGTACTTC; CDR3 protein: CASSVDGDRGDYEQYF
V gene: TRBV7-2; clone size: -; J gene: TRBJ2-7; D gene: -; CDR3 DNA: TGTGCCAGCAGACCGACTAGTTTCTCCTACGAGCAGTACTTC; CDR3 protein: CASRPTSFSYEQYF
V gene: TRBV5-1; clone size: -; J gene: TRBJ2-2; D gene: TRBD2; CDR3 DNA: TGCGCCAGCAGTACGGCGGGAGACACCGGGGAGCTGTTTTTT; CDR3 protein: CASSTAGDTGELFF
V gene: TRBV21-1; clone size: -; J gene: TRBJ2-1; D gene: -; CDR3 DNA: TGTGCCAGCAGCAACATAAGATTCCTGAGCTACTACAATGAGCAGTTCTTC; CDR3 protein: CASSNIRFLSYYNEQFF
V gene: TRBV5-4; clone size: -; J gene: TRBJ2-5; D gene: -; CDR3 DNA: TGTGCCAGCAGCTTGGTCGGAGAGACCCAGTACTTC; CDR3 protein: CASSLVGETQYF
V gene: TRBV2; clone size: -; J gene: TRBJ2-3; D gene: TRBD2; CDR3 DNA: TGTGCCATCCAGACTAGCGGGAGCTCGTTGGCCACAGATACGCAGTATTTT; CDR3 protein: CAIQTSGSSLATDTQYF
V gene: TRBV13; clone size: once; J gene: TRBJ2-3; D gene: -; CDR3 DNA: TGTGCCAGCAGTAAGAAGTCCGACAGCGTCTTCACAGATACGCAGTATTTT; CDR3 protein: CASSKKSDSVFTDTQYF
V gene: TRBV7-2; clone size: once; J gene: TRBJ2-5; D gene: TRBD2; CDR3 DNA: TGTGCCAGCAGCTTAGGACTAGCGGGACTGGGGGAGACCCAGTACTTC; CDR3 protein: CASSLGLAGLGETQYF
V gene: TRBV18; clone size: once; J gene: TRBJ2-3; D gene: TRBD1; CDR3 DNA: TGTGCCAGCTCACCGGTCGACAGGGGCACAGATACGCAGTATTTT; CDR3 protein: CASSPVDRGTDTQYF
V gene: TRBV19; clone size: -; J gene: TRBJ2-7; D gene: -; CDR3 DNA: TGTGCCAGTAAGGGGATAGACGCCTACGAGCAGTACTTC; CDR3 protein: CASKGIDAYEQYF
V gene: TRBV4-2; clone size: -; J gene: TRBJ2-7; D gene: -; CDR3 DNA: TGTGCCAGCAGCCAAGGGGACGCTGGTTCCTACGAGCAGTACTTC; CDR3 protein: CASSQGDAGSYEQYF
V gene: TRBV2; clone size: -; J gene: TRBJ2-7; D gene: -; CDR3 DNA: TGTGCCAGTACGGACACCGCCTACGAGCAGTACTTC; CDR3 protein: CASTDTAYEQYF
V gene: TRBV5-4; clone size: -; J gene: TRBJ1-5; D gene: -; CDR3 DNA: TGTGCCAGCAGCGAAGGACACAATCAGCCCCAGCATTTT; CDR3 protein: CASSEGHNQPQHF
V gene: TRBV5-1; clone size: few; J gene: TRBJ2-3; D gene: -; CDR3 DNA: TGCGCCAGCAGCTTCACGGGGGACGGCTCCGTAGATACGCAGTATTTT; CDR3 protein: CASSFTGDGSVDTQYF
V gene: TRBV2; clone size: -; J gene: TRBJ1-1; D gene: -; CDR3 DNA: TGTGCCAGCAGTGAAGAGACAGCGGGGGGCACTGAAGCTTTCTTT; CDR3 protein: CASSEETAGGTEAFF
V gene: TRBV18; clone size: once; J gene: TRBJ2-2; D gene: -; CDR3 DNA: TGTGCCAGCTCACCCCCTAGGGGGGTGGGCGGGGAGCTGTTTTTT; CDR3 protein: CASSPPRGVGGELFF
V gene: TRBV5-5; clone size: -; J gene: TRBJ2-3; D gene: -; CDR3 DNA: TGTGCCAGCAGCCTCAGGGTATCCACAGATACGCAGTATTTT; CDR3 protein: CASSLRVSTDTQYF
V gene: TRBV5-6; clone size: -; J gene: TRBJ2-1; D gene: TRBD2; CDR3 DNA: TGTGCCAGCAGCTTTAGGGCGGGAGGGCGTAGCTCCTACAATGAGCAGTTCTTC; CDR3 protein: CASSFRAGGRSSYNEQFF
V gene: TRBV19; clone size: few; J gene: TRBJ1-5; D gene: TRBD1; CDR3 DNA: TGTGCCAGTAGTATGTGGGACAGGGTCGTAGGTCAGCCCCAGCATTTT; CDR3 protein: CASSMWDRVVGQPQHF
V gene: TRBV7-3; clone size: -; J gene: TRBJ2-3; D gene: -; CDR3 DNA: TGTGCCAGCAGCTACCAAGGTTCCTCTCTTTTGGATACGCAGTATTTT; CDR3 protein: CASSYQGSSLLDTQYF
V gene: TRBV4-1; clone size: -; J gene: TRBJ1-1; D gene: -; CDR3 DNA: TGCGCCAGCAGCTCAGGTTCCCGCCGGCCAGGGACACTGTATGAAGCTTTCTTT; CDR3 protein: CASSSGSRRPGTLYEAFF
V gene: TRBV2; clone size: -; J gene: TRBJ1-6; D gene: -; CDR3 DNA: TGTGCCAGCAGTGGGGACAACAATTCACCCCTCCACTTT; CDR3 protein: CASSGDNNSPLHF
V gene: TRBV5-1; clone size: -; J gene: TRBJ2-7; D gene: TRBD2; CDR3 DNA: TGCGCCAGCAGCTTGGAGGCGGGGGTGGGCGAGCAGTACTTC; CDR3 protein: CASSLEAGVGEQYF
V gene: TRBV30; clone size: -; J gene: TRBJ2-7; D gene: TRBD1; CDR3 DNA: TGTGCCTGGAGTGCCGGGACAGGGGGTTGGTACGAGCAGTACTTC; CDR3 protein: CAWSAGTGGWYEQYF
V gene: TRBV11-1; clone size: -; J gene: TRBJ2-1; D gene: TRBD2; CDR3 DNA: TGTGCCAGCCTTAGCGGGAGGGCCGACAATGAGCAGTTCTTC; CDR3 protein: CASLSGRADNEQFF
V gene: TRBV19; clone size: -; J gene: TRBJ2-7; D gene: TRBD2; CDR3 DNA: TGTGCCAGTTCGACTAGCGGCTACGAGCAGTACTTC; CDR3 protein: CASSTSGYEQYF
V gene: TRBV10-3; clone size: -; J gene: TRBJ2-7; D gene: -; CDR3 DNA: TGTGCCATCACAGCCGCGGGGACCTACGAGCAGTACTTC; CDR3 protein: CAITAAGTYEQYF
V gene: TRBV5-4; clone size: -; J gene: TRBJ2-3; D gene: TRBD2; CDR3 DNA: TGTGCCAGCAGCCCCGGACTAGTTGGCACAGATACGCAGTATTTT; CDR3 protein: CASSPGLVGTDTQYF
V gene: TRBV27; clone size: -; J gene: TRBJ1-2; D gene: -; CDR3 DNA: TGTGCCAGCACCCCCTTTGGGGAAGCTAACTATGGCTACACCTTC; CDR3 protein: CASTPFGEANYGYTF
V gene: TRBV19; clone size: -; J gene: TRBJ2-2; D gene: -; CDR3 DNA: TGTGCCAGTAGTATTCTGGTGGCCGGGGAGCTGTTTTTT; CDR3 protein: CASSILVAGELFF
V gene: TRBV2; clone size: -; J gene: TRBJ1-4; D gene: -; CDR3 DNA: TGTGCCAGCAGTGTAGAAAACAGGCTCTGGAAACTGTTTTTT; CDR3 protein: CASSVENRLWKLFF
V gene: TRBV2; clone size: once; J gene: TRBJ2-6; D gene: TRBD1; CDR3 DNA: TGTGCCAGCAGTGAGGGACAGGGCACTCTCTCTGGGGCCAACGTCCTGACTTTC; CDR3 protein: CASSEGQGTLSGANVLTF
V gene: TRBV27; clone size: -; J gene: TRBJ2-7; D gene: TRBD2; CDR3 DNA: TGTGCCAGCAGTCTCATAGCGGGAGAGAGGGTCGAGCAGTACTTC; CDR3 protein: CASSLIAGERVEQYF
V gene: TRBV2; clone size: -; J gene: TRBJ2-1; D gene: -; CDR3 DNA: TGTGCCAGCGGGATCAGGAATGAGCAGTTCTTC; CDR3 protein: CASGIRNEQFF
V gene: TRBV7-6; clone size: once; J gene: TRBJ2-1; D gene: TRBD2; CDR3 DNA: TGTGCCAGCAGCTTATCTAGACTAGCGGGAGGGTCCTCCTACAATGAGCAGTTCTTC; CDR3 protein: CASSLSRLAGGSSYNEQFF
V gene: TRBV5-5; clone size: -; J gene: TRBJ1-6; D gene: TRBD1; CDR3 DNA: TGTGCCAGCACCCCGGCTGGGGGGACAGGGAATTCACCCCTCCACTTT; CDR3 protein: CASTPAGGTGNSPLHF
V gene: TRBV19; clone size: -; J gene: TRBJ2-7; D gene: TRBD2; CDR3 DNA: TGTGCCAGTAAGACTAGCGGGAGCTCCTACGAGCAGTACTTC; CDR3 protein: CASKTSGSSYEQYF
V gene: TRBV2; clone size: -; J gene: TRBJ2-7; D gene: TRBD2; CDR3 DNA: TGTGCCAGCAGCGGGGGACTAGCGGTAAGCTACGAGCAGTACTTC; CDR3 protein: CASSGGLAVSYEQYF
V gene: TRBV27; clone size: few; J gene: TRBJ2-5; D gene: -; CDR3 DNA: TGTGCCAGCAGTCGGAGGGGAGAGACCCAGTACTTC; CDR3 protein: CASSRRGETQYF
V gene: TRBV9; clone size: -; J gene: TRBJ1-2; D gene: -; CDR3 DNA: TGTGCCAGCAGCGTAGGACGGCTGAGCGGCTACACCTTC; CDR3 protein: CASSVGRLSGYTF
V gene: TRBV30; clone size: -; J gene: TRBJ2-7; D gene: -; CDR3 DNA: TGTGCCTGGAACAGGGTTCCCGGCTACGAGCAGTACTTC; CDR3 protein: CAWNRVPGYEQYF
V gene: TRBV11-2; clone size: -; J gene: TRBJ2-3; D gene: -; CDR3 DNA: TGTGCCAGCAGTCAAACTAGTCGGACAGATACGCAGTATTTT; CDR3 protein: CASSQTSRTDTQYF
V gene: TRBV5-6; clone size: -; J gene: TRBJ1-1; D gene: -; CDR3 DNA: TGTGCCAGCAGCCTGGACGAGAACACTGAAGCTTTCTTT; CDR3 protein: CASSLDENTEAFF
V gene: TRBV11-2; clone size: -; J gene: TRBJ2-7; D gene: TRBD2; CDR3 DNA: TGTGCCAGCAGCCCAGGGACTATGGGTTACGAGCAGTACTTC; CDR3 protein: CASSPGTMGYEQYF
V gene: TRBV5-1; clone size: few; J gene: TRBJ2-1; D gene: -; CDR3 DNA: TGCGCCAGCAGCTTGGACTGGGGGCAGGGGACGTACAATGAGCAGTTCTTC; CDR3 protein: CASSLDWGQGTYNEQFF
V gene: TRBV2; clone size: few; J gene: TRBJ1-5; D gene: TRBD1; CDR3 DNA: TGTGCCAGCAGCGAGACAGGGTTGAGCAATCAGCCCCAGCATTTT; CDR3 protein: CASSETGLSNQPQHF